This T cell receptor (beta chain) was identified during a study of T-cell reconstitution after alpha-beta-depleted transplantation in children. V was trimmed by 6 bases and J by 3 bases, leaving 11 bases between them. The CDR3 runs to 13 residues. Looked up from germline, CDR1 is KGHSH and CDR2 is LQKENI. This clonotype was seen ten or more times. As it was prepared, the TCRbeta library received unique molecular identifiers. TCRdb used MiXCR to reprocess the PCR reads, holding one entry per CDR3 protein. The data show some 220,000 distinct CDR3 sequences, approximately 9.5% seen once. The rearrangement uses TRBV18 and TRBJ2-5; no firm D call. The material was PBMCs from the stem cell graft donor, obtained from the stem cell graft. The receptor's source is a human donor who donated a stem cell graft to a child with acute lymphoblastic leukemia. As DNA, the CDR3 is TGTGCCAGCTCCCAATCCCCCAAAGAGACCCAGTACTTC. Residues: CASSQSPKETQYF.